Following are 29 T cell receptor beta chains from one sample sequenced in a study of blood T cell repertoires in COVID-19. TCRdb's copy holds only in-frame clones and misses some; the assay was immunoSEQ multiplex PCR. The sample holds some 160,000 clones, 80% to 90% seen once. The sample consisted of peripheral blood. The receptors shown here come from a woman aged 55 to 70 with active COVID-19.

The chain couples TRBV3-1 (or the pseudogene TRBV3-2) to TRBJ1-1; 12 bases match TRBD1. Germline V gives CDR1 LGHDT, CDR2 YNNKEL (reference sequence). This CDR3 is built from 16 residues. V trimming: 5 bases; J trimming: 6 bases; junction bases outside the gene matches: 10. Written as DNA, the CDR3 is TGTGCCAGCAGCAAGGGGACAGGGGGCGCGTCCGCTGAAGCTTTCTTT. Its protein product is CASSKGTGGASAEAFF.

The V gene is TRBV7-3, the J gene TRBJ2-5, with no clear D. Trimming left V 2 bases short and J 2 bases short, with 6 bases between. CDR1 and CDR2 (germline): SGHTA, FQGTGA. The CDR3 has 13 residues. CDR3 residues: CASSLSSQETQYF. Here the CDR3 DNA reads TGTGCCAGCAGCTTATCCAGTCAAGAGACCCAGTACTTC.

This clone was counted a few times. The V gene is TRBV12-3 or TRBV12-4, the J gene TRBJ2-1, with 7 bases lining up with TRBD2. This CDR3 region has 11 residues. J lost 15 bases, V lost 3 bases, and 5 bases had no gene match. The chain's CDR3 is CASSFGGNRFF. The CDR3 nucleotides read TGTGCCAGCAGTTTCGGGGGGAACCGGTTCTTC.

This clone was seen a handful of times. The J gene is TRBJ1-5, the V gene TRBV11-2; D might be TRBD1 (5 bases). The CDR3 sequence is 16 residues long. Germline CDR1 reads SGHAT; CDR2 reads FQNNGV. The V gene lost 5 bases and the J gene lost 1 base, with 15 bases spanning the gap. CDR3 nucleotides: TGTGCCAGCAGCCCCTCCTGGCAGGGAAGCAATCAGCCCCAGCATTTT. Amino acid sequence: CASSPSWQGSNQPQHF.

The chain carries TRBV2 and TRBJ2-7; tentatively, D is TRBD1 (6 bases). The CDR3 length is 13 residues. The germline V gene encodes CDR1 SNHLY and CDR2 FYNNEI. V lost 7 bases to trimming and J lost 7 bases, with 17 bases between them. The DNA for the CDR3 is TGTGCCAGCATGAAGGGGGTTCTGATGGAGCAGTACTTC. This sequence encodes CASMKGVLMEQYF.

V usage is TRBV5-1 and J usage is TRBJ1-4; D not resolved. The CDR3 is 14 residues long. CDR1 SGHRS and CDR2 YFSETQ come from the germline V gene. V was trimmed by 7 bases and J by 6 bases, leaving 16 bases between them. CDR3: CASQTTPGDEKLFF. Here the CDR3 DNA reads TGCGCCAGCCAAACTACCCCGGGAGATGAAAAACTGTTTTTT.

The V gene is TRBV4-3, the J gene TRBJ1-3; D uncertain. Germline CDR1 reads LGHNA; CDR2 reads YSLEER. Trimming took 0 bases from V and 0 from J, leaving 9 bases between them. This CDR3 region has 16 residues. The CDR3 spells CASSQDRGSSGNTIYF. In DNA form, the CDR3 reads TGCGCCAGCAGCCAAGATCGTGGGAGCTCTGGAAACACCATATATTTT.

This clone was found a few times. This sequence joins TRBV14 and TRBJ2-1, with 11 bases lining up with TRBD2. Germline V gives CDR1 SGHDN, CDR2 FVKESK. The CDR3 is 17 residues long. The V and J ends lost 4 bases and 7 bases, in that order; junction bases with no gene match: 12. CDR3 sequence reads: CASSPRKTSGTRNEQFF. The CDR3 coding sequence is TGTGCCAGCAGCCCCAGGAAGACTAGCGGGACTAGGAATGAGCAGTTCTTC.

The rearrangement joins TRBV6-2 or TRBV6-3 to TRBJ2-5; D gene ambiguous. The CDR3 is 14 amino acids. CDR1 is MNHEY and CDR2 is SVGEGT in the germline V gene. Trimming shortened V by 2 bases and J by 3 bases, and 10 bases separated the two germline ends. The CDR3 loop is CASSYVSKKETQYF. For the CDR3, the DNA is TGTGCCAGCAGTTACGTGAGTAAGAAAGAGACCCAGTACTTC.

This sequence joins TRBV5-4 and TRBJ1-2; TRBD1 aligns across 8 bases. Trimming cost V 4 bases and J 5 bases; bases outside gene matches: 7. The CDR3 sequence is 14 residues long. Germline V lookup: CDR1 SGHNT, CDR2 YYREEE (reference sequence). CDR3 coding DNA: TGTGCCAGCAGCGATACGGGACAGGCATATGGCTACACCTTC. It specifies CASSDTGQAYGYTF. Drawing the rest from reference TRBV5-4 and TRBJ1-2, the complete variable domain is ETGVTQSPTHLIKTRGQQVTLRCSSQSGHNTVSWYQQALGQGPQFIFQYYREEENGRGNFPPRFSGLQFPNYSSELNVNALELDDSALYLCASSDTGQAYGYTFGSGTRLTVV.

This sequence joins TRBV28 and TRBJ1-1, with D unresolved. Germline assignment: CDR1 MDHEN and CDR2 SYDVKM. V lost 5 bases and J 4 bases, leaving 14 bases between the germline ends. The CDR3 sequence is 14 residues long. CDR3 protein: CASSKRAGGTEAFF. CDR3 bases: TGTGCCAGCAGTAAGAGGGCCGGTGGCACTGAAGCTTTCTTT.

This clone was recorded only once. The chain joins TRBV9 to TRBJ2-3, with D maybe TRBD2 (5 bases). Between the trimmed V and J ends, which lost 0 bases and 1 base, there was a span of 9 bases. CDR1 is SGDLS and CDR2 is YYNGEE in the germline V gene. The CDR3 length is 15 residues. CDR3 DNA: TGTGCCAGCAGCGTAGCAGCGGACCGCACAGATACGCAGTATTTT. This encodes CASSVAADRTDTQYF.

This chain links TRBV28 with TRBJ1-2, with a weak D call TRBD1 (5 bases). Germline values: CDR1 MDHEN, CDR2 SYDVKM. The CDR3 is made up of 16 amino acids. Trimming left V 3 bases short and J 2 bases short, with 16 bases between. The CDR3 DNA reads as TGTGCCAGCAGTTTGGAGGGGAGTTCGTGGAACTATGGCTACACCTTC. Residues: CASSLEGSSWNYGYTF.

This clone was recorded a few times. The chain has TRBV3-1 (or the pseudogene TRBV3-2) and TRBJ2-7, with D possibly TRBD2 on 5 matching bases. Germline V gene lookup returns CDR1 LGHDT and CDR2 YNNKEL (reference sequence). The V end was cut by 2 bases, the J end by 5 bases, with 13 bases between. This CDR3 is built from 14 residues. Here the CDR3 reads CASSQSLSLDEQYF. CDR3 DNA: TGTGCCAGCAGCCAAAGCCTCTCACTAGACGAGCAGTACTTC.

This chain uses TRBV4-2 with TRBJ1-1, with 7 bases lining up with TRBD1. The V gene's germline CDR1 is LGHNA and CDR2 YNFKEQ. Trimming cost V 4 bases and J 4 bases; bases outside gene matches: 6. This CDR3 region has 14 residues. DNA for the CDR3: TGTGCCAGCAGCCCAAGGGGGCGAGGCACTGAAGCTTTCTTT. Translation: CASSPRGRGTEAFF.

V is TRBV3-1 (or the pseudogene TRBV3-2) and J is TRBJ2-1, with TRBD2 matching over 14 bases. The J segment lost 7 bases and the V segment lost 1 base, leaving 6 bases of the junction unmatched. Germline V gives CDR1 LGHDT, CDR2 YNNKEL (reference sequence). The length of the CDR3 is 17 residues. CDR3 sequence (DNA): TGTGCCAGCAGCCAAGCCCCTGGACTAGCGGGAGGAAATGAGCAGTTCTTC. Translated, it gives CASSQAPGLAGGNEQFF.

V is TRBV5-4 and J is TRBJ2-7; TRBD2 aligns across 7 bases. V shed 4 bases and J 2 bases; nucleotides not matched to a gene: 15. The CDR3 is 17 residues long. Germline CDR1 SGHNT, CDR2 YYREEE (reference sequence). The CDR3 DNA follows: TGTGCCAGCAGCCCTAAAGATGGGGCTAGCGGAACCTACGAGCAGTACTTC. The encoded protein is CASSPKDGASGTYEQYF. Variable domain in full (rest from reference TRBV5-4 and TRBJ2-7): ETGVTQSPTHLIKTRGQQVTLRCSSQSGHNTVSWYQQALGQGPQFIFQYYREEENGRGNFPPRFSGLQFPNYSSELNVNALELDDSALYLCASSPKDGASGTYEQYFGPGTRLTVT.

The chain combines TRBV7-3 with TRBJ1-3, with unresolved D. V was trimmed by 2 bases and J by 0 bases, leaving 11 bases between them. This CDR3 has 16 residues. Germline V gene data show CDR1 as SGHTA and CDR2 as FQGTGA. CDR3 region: CASSLRETVSGNTIYF. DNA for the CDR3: TGTGCCAGCAGCTTACGGGAGACGGTCTCTGGAAACACCATATATTTT.

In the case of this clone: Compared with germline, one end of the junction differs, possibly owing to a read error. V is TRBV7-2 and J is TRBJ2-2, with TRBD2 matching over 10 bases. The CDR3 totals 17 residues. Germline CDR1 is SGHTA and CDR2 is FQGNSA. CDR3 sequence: CASRLAGGLPNTGELFF. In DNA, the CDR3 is TGTGCCAGCAGATTAGCGGGAGGCCTACCGAACACCGGGGAGCTGTTTTTT.

This CDR3 reads CASSTQTDPYEQYF. The CDR3 bases are TGTGCCAGTAGTACCCAAACAGACCCCTACGAGCAGTACTTC. This rearrangement joins TRBV19 to TRBJ2-7; D is unclear. CDR1 and CDR2 from the germline V gene are LNHDA and SQIVND (reference sequence). Trimming shortened V by 4 bases and J by 2 bases, and 12 bases separated the two germline ends. The CDR3 spans 14 residues. The full variable domain, its missing parts supplied by reference TRBV19 and TRBJ2-7, is DGGITQSPKYLFRKEGQNVTLSCEQNLNHDAMYWYRQDPGQGLRLIYYSQIVNDFQKGDIAEGYSVSREKKESFPLTVTSAQKNPTAFYLCASSTQTDPYEQYFGPGTRLTVT.

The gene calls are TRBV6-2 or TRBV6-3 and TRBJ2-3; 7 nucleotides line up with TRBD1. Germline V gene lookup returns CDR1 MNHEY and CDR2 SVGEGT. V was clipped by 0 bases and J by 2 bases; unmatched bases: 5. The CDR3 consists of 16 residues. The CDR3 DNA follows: TGTGCCAGCAGTTACTCTCGGGACAGCGACACAGATACGCAGTATTTT. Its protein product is CASSYSRDSDTDTQYF.

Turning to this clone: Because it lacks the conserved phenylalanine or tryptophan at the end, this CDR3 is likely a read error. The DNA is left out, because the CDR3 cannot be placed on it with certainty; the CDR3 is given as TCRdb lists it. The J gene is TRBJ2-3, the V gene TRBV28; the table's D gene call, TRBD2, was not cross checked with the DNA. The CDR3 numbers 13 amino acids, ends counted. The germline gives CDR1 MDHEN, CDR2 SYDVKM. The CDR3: CASSLEIDGTRVL.

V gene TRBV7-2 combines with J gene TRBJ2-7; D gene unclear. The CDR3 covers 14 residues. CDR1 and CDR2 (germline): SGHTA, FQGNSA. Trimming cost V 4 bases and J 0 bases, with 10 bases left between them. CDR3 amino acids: CASSSPRASYEQYF. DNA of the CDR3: TGTGCCAGCAGCTCTCCTCGCGCCTCCTACGAGCAGTACTTC.

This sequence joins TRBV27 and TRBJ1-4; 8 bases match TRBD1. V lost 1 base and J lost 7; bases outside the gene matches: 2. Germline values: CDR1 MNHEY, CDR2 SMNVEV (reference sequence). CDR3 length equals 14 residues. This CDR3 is CASSLWTGSEKLFF. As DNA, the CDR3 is TGTGCCAGCAGTTTATGGACAGGGTCTGAAAAACTGTTTTTT.

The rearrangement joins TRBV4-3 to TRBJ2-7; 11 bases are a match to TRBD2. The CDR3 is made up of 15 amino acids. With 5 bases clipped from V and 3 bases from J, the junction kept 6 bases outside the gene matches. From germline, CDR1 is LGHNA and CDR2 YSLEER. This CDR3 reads CASSKTSGSIYEQYF. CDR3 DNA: TGCGCCAGCAGCAAAACTAGCGGGAGTATCTACGAGCAGTACTTC.

The CDR3 reads CATSRTPQGANEKLFF. The CDR3 coding sequence is TGTGCCACCAGCAGGACCCCACAGGGGGCTAATGAAAAACTGTTTTTT. The V gene is TRBV15, the J gene TRBJ1-4; 8 positions match TRBD1. Per the germline V gene, CDR1 is LNHNV and CDR2 is YYDKDF (reference sequence). This CDR3 region has 16 residues. V shed 3 bases and J 3 bases; nucleotides not matched to a gene: 6.

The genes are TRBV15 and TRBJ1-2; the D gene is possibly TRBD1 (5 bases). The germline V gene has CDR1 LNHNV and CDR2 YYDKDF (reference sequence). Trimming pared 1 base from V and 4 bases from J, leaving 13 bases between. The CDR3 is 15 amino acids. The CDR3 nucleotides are TGTGCCACCAGCAGAGGATCCCCAGGGATCTATGGCTACACCTTC. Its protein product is CATSRGSPGIYGYTF.

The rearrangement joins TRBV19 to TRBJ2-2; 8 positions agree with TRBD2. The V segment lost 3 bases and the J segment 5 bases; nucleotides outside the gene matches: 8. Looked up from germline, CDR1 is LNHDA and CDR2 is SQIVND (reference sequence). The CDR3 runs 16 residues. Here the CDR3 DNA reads TGTGCCAGTAGTATCGCCTTAGCGGGAAGGACCGGGGAGCTGTTTTTT. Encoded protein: CASSIALAGRTGELFF.

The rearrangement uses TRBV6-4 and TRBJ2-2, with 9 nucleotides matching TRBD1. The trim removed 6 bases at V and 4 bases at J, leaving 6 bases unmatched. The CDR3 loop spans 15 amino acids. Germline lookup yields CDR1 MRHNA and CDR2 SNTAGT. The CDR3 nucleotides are TGTGCCAGCAGCCCGGGACAGGGTCCCACCGGGGAGCTGTTTTTT. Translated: CASSPGQGPTGELFF.